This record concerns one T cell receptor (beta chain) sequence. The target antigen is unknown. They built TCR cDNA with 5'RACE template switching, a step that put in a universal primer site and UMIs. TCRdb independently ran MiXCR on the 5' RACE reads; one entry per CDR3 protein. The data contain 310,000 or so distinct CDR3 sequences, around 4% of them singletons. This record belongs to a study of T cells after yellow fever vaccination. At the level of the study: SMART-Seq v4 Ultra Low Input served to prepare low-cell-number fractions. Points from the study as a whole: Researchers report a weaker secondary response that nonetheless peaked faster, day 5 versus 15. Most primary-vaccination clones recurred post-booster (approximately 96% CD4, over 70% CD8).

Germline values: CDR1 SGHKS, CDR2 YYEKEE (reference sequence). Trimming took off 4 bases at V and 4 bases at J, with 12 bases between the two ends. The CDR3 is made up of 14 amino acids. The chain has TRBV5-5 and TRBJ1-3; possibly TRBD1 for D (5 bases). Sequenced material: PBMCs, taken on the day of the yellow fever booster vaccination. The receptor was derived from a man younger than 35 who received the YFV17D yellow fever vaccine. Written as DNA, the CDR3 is TGTGCCAGCAGCCGCAGGGAGGCCGGAAACACCATATATTTT. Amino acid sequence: CASSRREAGNTIYF.